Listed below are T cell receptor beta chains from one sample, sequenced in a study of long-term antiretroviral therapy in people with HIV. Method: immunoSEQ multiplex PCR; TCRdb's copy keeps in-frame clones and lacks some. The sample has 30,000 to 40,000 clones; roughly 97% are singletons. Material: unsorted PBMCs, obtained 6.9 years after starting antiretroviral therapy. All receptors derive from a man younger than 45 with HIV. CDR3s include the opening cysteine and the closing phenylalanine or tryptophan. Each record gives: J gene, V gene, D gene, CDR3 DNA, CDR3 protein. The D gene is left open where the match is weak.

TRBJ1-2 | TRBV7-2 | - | TGTGCCAGCAGCTTGAAACAGGCACCCCGACGTGGCTACACCTTC | CASSLKQAPRRGYTF
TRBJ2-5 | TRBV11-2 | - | TGTGCCAGCAGCTTAGAGGGGTCACCCCAGTACTTC | CASSLEGSPQYF
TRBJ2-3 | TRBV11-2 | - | TGTGCCAGCAGCGCCGGGCTGGGTAGCACAGATACGCAGTATTTT | CASSAGLGSTDTQYF
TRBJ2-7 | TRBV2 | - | TGTGCCAGCAGTGAAGGGACGCACGCCGAGCAGTACTTC | CASSEGTHAEQYF
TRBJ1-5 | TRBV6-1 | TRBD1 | TGTGCCAGCACTAAGGGACAGTCGGACCAGCCCCAGCATTTT | CASTKGQSDQPQHF
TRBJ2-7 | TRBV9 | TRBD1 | TGTGCCAGCAGCTCCGGACAGGGTCACTACGAGCAGTACTTC | CASSSGQGHYEQYF
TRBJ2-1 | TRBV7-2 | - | TGTGCCAGCAGCAGAGACAGTGAGCAGTTCTTC | CASSRDSEQFF
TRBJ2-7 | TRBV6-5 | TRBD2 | TGTGCCAGCACCTCAAACCGAGCGGGACTCTACGAGCAGTACTTC | CASTSNRAGLYEQYF
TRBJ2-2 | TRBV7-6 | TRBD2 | TGTGCCAGCAGCCTACGACTAGCGGGAGGGCCCGGGACCGGGGAGCTGTTTTTT | CASSLRLAGGPGTGELFF
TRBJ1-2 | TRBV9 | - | TGTGCCAGCAGCGTATACAGGGCGATGAGGGGCTACACCTTC | CASSVYRAMRGYTF
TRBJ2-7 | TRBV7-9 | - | TGTGCCAGCAGCTTAGCCGGGGGCCGCTACGAGCAGTACTTC | CASSLAGGRYEQYF